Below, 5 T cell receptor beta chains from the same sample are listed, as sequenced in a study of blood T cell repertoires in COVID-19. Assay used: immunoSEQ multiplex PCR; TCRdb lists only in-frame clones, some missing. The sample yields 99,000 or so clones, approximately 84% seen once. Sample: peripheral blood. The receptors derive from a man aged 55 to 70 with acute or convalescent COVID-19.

In DNA form, the CDR3 reads TGTGCCACCAGTGAAGGACAGGGTACCCACGAGCAGTACTTC. Protein product: CATSEGQGTHEQYF. The rearrangement uses TRBV24-1 and TRBJ2-7; 8 bases agree with TRBD1. V shed 4 bases and J 5 bases; nucleotides not matched to a gene: 6. The CDR3 contains 14 residues. Looked up from germline, CDR1 is KGHDR and CDR2 is SFDVKD.

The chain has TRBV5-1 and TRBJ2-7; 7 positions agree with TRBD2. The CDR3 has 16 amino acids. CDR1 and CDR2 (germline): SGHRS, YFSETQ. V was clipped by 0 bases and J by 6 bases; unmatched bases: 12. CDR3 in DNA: TGCGCCAGCAGCTTGGGTTCTGCGGGAGTAAAGGGCGAGCAGTACGTC. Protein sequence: CASSLGSAGVKGEQYV.

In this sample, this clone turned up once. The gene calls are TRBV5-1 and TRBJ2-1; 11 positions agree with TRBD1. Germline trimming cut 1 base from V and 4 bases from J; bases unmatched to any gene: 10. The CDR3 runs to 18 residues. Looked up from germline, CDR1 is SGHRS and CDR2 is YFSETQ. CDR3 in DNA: TGCGCCAGCAGCTTGAAGTGGTCGGGGACAGGGGGGTACAATGAGCAGTTCTTC. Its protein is CASSLKWSGTGGYNEQFF. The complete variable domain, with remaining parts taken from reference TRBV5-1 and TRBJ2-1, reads KAGVTQTPRYLIKTRGQQVTLSCSPISGHRSVSWYQQTPGQGLQFLFEYFSETQRNKGNFPGRFSGRQFSNSRSEMNVSTLELGDSALYLCASSLKWSGTGGYNEQFFGPGTRLTVL.

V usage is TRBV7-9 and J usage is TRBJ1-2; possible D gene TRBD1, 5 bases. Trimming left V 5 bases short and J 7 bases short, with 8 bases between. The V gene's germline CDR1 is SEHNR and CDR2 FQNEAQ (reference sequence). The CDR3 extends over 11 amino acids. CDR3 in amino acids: CASSRQGGYTF. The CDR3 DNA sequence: TGTGCCAGCAGCCGCCAGGGTGGCTACACCTTC.

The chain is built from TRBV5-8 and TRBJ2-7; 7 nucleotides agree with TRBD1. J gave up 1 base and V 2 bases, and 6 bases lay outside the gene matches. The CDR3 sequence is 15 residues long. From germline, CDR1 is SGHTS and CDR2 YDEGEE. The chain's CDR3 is CASSLSGQQSYEQYV. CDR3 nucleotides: TGTGCCAGCAGCTTATCGGGACAGCAATCCTACGAGCAGTACGTC.